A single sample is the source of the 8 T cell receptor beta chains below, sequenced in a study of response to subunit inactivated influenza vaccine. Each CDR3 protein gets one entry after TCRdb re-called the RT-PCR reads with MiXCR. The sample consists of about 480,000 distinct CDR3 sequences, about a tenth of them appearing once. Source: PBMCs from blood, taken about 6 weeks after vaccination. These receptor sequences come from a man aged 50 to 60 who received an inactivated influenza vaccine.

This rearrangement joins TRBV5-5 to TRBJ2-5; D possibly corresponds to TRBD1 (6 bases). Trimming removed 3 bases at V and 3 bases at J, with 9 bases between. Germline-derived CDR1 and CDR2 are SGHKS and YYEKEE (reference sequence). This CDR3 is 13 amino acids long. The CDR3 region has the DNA TGTGCCAGCAGCTGGGGACAAGAAGAGACCCAGTACTTC. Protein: CASSWGQEETQYF.

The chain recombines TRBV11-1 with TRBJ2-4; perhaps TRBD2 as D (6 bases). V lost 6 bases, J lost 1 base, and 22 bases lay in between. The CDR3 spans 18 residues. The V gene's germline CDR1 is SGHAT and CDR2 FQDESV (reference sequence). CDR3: CASSPGLMWTVAKNIQYF. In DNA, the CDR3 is TGTGCCAGCAGTCCCGGACTAATGTGGACCGTGGCCAAAAACATTCAGTACTTC.

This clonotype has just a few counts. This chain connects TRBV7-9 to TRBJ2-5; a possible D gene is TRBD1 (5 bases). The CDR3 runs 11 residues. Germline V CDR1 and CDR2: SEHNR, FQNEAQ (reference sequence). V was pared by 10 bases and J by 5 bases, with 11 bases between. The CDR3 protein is CATTGSETQYF. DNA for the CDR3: TGTGCCACCACAGGTTCGGAGACCCAGTACTTC.

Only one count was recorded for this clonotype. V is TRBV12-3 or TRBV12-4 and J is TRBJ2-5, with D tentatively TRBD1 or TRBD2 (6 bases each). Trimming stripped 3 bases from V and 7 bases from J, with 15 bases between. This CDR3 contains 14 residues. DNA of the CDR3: TGTGCCAGCAGTTTCGGAAGGGGGGAAGGGACCCAGTACTTC. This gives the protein CASSFGRGEGTQYF.

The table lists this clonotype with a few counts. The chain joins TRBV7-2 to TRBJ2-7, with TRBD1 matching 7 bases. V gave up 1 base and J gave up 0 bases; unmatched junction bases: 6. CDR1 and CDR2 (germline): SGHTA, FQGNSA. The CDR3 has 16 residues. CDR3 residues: CASSLEDRRNSYEQYF. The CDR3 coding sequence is TGTGCCAGCAGCTTAGAGGACAGGAGAAACTCCTACGAGCAGTACTTC.

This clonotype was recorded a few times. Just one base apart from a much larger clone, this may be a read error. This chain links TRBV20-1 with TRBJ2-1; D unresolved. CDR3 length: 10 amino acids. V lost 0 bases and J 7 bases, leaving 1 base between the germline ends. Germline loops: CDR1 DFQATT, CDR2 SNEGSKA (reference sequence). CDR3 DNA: TGCAGTGCTAGAGAGAATGAGCAGTTCTTC. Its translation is CSARENEQFF.

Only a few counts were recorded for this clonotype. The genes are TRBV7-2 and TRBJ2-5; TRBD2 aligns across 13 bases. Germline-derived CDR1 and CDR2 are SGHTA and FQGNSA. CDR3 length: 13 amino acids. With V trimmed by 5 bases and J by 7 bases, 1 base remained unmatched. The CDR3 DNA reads TGTGCCAGCAGCCGGACTAGCGGGGGGACCCAGTACTTC. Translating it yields CASSRTSGGTQYF.

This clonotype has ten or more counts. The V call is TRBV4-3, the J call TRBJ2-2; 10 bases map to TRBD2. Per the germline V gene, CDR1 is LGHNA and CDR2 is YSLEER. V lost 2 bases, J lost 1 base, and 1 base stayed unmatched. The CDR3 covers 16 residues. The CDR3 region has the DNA TGCGCCAGCAGCCAAAGACTAGCGGGGAACACCGGGGAGCTGTTTTTT. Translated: CASSQRLAGNTGELFF.